This TCR beta chain was found in a study of memory CD4+ T cells and cytomegalovirus serostatus. Study-wide results and caveats: The CMV-associated TCR signature appears largely within the CD4+ memory repertoire. CD4+ memory repertoires contained 67 of 164 reported CMV TCRbeta sequences.

The sort gate was single viable CD3+CD4+CD8-CD45RO+ cells for memory CD4+ T cells. Total CD4+ T cells were enriched by CD4 positive selection. The ends were cut back, 1 base at V and 7 bases at J, with 5 bases in the middle. The CDR3 has 12 amino acids. CDR1 and CDR2 from the germline V gene are SNHLY and FYNNEI. Points on this clone: The antigen is undetermined. At the DNA level, this CDR3 is encoded by other sequences in the same sample as well.

The repertoire was sequenced with immunoSEQ multiplex PCR; TCRdb's copy has only in-frame clones and lacks some. The sample yields 35,000 to 45,000 clones, 79% seen once. The source material was memory CD4+ T cells from blood. This clonotype was obtained from an adult in good health and CMV-seropositive. V and J are TRBV2 and TRBJ1-5; D is unclear. The CDR3 spells CASSEGNQPQHF. CDR3 DNA: TGTGCCAGCAGTGAAGGGAACCAGCCCCAGCATTTT.